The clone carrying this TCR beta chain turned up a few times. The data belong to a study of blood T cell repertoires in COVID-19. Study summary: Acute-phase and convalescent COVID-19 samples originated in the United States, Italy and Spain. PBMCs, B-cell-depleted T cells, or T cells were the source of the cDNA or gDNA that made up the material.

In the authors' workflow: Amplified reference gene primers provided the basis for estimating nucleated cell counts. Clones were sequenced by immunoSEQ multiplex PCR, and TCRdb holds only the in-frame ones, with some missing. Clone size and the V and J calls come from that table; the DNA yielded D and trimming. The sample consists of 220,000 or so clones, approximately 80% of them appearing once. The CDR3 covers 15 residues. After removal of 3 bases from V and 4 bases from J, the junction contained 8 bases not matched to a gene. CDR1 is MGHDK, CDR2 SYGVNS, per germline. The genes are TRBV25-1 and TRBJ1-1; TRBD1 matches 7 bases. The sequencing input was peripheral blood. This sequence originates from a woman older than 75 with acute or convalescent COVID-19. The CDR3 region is CASSDSTGAGTEAFF. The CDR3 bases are TGTGCCAGCAGTGATAGTACAGGGGCGGGCACTGAAGCTTTCTTT.